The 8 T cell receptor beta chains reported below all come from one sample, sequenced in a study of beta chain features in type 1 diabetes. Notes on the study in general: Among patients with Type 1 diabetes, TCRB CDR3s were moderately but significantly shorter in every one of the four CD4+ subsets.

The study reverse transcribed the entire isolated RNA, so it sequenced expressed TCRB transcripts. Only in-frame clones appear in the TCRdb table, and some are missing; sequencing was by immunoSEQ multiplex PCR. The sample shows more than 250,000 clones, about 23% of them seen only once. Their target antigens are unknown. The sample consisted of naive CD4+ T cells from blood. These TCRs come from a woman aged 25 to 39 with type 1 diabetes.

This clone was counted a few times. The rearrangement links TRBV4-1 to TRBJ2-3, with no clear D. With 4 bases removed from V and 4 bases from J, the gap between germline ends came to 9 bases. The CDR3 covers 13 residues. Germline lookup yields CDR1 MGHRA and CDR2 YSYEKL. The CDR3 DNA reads TGCGCCAGCAGCCTAGTGATGTCAGATACGCAGTATTTT. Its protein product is CASSLVMSDTQYF.

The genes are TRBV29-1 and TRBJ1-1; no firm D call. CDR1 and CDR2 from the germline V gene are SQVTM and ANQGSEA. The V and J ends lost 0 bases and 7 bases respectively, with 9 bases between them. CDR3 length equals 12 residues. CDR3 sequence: CSVEDWRSEAFF. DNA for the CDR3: TGCAGCGTTGAAGACTGGAGGAGTGAAGCTTTCTTT.

Written as DNA, the CDR3 is TGTGCCAGCAGCTCCCACAATCCCGGACAAGGGGCTTTCTTT. Amino acids: CASSSHNPGQGAFF. V is TRBV5-4 and J is TRBJ1-1; possible D gene TRBD1, 5 bases. CDR1 is SGHNT and CDR2 is YYREEE in the germline V gene (reference sequence). This CDR3 region has 14 residues. Trimming left V 3 bases short and J 11 bases short, with 20 bases between.

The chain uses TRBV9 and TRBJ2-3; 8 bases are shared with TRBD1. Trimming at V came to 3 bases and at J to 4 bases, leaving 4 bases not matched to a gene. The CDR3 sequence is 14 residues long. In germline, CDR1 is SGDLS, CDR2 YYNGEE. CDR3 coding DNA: TGTGCCAGCAGCGGGGGACAGGTGGCAGATACGCAGTATTTT. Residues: CASSGGQVADTQYF.

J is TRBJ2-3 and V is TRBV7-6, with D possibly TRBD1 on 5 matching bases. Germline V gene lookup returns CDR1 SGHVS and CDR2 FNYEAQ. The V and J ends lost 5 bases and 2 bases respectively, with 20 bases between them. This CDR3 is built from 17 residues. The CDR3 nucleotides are TGTGCCAGCAGCCAACTTAACCCGGTTGGGGCCACAGATACGCAGTATTTT. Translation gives CASSQLNPVGATDTQYF.

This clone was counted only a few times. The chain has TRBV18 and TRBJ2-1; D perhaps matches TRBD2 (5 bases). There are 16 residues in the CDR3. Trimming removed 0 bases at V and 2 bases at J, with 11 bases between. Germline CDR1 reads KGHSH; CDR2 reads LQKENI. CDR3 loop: CASSPPGGLAYNEQFF. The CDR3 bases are TGTGCCAGCTCACCACCCGGCGGGCTGGCCTACAATGAGCAGTTCTTC.

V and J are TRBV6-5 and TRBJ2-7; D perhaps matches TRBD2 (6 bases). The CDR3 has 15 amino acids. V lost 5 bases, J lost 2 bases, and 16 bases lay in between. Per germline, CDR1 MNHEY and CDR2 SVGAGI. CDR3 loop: CASSPHGTVTYEQYF. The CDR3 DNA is TGTGCCAGCAGTCCTCACGGGACTGTTACCTACGAGCAGTACTTC.

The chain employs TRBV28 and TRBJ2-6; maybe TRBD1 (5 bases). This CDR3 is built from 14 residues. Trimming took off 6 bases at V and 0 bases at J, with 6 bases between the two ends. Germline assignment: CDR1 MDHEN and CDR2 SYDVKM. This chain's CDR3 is CASRDSSGANVLTF. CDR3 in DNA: TGTGCCAGCAGAGACAGCTCTGGGGCCAACGTCCTGACTTTC.